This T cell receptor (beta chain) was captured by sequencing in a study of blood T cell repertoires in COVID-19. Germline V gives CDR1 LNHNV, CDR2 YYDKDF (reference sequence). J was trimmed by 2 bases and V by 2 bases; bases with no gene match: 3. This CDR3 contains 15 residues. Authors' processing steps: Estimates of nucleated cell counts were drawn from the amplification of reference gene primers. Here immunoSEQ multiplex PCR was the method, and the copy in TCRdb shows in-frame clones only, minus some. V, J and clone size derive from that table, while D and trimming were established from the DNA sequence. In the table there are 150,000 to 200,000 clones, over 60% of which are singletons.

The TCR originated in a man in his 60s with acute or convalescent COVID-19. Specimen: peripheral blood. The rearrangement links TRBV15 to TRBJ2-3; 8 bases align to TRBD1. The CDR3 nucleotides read TGTGCCACCAGCAGACAGACAGGGGCCACAGATACGCAGTATTTT. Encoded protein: CATSRQTGATDTQYF.